The 2 T cell receptor beta chains presented below share a single source sample, sequenced in a study of OX40 agonist ivuxolimab in advanced cancers. Sequencing used immunoSEQ multiplex PCR; TCRdb keeps in-frame clones, though not all of them. This sample carries tens of thousands of clones, 70% to 90% of them seen once, and the ten largest clones take approximately 0.45%. Sequenced material: CD4+ or CD8+ T cells sorted from blood, taken in a trial of the OX40 agonist ivuxolimab. The receptors come from an adult with an advanced solid tumor such as melanoma, head and neck, liver or kidney cancer.

The rearrangement uses TRBV7-9 and TRBJ1-1; D is undetermined. Trimming left V 2 bases short and J 11 bases short, with 15 bases between. Germline assignment: CDR1 SEHNR and CDR2 FQNEAQ (reference sequence). The CDR3 sequence is 13 residues long. The CDR3 DNA reads TGTGCCAGCAGCTTACATGACCGCGAGGTCGCTTTCTTT. Residues: CASSLHDREVAFF.

The genes are TRBV5-1 and TRBJ2-7, with no clear D. CDR3 length equals 15 residues. V gave up 0 bases and J gave up 2 bases, with 12 bases separating them. Germline V gene lookup returns CDR1 SGHRS and CDR2 YFSETQ. The CDR3 loop reads CASSLVDGLTYEQYF. The CDR3 DNA reads as TGCGCCAGCAGCTTGGTAGACGGGCTAACCTACGAGCAGTACTTC.